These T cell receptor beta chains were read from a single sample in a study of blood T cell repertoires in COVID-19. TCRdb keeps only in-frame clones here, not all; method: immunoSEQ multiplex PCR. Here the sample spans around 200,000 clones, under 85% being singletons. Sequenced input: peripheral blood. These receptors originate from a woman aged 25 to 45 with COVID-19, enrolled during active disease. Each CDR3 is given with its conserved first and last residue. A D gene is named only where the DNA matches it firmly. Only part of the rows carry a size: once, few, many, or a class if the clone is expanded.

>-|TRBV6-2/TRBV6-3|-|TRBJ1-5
TGTGCCAGCAGTTACTCGGGGGGGCCCGACAGCAATCAGCCCCAGCATTTT
CASSYSGGPDSNQPQHF
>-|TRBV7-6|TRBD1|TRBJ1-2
TGTGCCAGCAGCCCCACAGTCGGACAGGGAGTTGTCTACACCTTC
CASSPTVGQGVVYTF
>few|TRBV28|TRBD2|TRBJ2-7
TGTGCCAGCAGGCCACGAACGCGTCTAGCGGGGGCGTACTTC
CASRPRTRLAGAYF
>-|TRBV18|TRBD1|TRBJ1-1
TGTGCCAGCTCCACGACAGGGGCCACTGAAGCTTTCTTT
CASSTTGATEAFF
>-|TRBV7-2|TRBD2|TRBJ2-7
TGTGCCAGCAGCCCCGGACTAGGCGGGGGGGAGCAGTACTTC
CASSPGLGGGEQYF
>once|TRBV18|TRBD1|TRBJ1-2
TGTGCCAGCTCACCAACAGGGGATGGCTACACCTTC
CASSPTGDGYTF
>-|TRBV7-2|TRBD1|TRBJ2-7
TGTGCCAGCAGCTCTCCCGGGACAGCCTACGAGCAGTACTTC
CASSSPGTAYEQYF
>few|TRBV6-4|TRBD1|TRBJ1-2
TGTGCCAGCAGTGAGACAGGGGACTATGGCTACACCTTC
CASSETGDYGYTF
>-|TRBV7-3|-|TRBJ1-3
TGTGCCAGCAGCTTAAGCCGACTTGATGGGGGAAACACCATATATTTT
CASSLSRLDGGNTIYF
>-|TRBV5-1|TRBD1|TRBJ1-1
TGCGCCAGCAGCATATCGGGACAGGGAGCTTTCTTT
CASSISGQGAFF
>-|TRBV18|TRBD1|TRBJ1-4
TGTGCCAGCTCGCCACCGGGACAGCGAAATGAAAAACTGTTTTTT
CASSPPGQRNEKLFF
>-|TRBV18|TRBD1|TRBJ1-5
TGTGCCAGCTCACCACCGGACAGGTATCAGCCCCAGCATTTT
CASSPPDRYQPQHF
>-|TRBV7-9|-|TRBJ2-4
TGTGCCAGCAGCTTAGGAGGGGCCAAAAACATTCAGTACTTC
CASSLGGAKNIQYF
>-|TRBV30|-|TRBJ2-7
TGTGCCTGGAGTGTTCTCCACGAGCAGTACTTC
CAWSVLHEQYF
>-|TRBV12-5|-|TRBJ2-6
TGTGCTAGTGGTTTGGACCAGTCATTCGGGGCCAACGTCCTGACTTTC
CASGLDQSFGANVLTF
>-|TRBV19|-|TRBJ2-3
TGTGCCAGTAGTTGGACTATCACAGATACGCAGTATTTT
CASSWTITDTQYF
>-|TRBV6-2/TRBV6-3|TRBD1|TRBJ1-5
TGTGCCAGCAGTTATCATACAGCTACAGGGGGAAGCAATCAGCCCCAGCATTTT
CASSYHTATGGSNQPQHF
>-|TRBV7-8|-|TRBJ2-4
TGTGCCAGCAGCCCGTTAGCCAAAAACATTCAGTACTTC
CASSPLAKNIQYF
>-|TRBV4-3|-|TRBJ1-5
TGCGCCAGCAGCCAGGCCCGGGGGGCAAATCAGCCCCAGCATTTT
CASSQARGANQPQHF
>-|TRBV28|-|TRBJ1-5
TGTGCCAGCAGCCGACAGGTCCTTAGCAATCAGCCCCAGCATTTT
CASSRQVLSNQPQHF
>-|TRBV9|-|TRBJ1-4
TGTGCCAGCAGCCCCCAGATCAATGAAAAACTGTTTTTT
CASSPQINEKLFF
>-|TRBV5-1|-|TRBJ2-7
TGCGCCAGCAGGCTTAACCTACTCTACGAGCAGTACTTC
CASRLNLLYEQYF
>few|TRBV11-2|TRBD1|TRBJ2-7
TGTGCCAGCAGCCCACTGGGGAGGACAGGGAATTACGAGCAGTACTTC
CASSPLGRTGNYEQYF